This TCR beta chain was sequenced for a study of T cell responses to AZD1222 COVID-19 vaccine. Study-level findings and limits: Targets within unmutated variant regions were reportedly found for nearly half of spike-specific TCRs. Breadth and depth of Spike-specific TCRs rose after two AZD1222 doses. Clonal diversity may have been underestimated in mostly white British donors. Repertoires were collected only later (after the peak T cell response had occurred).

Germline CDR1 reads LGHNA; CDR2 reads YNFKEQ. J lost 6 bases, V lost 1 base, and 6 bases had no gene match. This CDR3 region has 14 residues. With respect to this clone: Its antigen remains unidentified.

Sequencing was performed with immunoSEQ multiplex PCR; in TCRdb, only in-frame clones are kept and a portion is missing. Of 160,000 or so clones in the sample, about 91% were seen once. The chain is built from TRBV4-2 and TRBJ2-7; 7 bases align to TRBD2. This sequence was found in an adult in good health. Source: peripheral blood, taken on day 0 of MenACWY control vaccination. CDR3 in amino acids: CASSQGGGFGEQYF. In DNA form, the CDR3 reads TGTGCCAGCAGCCAAGGGGGGGGGTTTGGCGAGCAGTACTTC.